The 5 T cell receptor beta chains below come from one sample, sequenced in a study of T cell responses to AZD1222 COVID-19 vaccine. Here immunoSEQ multiplex PCR was the method, and the copy in TCRdb shows in-frame clones only, minus some. Here the sample spans about 93,000 clones, around 86% being singletons. The sequencing used peripheral blood, collected on day 0 of AZD1222 vaccination. Receptor source: an adult in good health.

This sequence joins TRBV6-5 and TRBJ2-2; the D gene is possibly TRBD2 (5 bases). The CDR3 extends over 14 amino acids. Germline V gene data show CDR1 as MNHEY and CDR2 as SVGAGI. V was shortened by 2 bases and J by 5 bases, with 9 bases between the two germline ends. The CDR3: CASSYVRGTGELFF. The CDR3, as DNA: TGTGCCAGCAGTTACGTTCGGGGAACCGGGGAGCTGTTTTTT.

J is TRBJ2-3 and V is TRBV27, with D possibly TRBD1 on 6 matching bases. This CDR3 has 16 residues. V lost 6 bases, J lost 5 bases, and 21 bases lay in between. Germline loops: CDR1 MNHEY, CDR2 SMNVEV (reference sequence). CDR3 sequence (DNA): TGTGCCAGCAGATTGACAGGAGCATTGAGTAGAGATACGCAGTATTTT. Its protein is CASRLTGALSRDTQYF.

This chain uses TRBV28 with TRBJ2-3, with TRBD1 identical over 9 bases. The J segment lost 4 bases and the V segment lost 4 bases, leaving 9 bases of the junction unmatched. This CDR3 spans 16 amino acids. Germline V gene sequence: CDR1 MDHEN, CDR2 SYDVKM. The CDR3 DNA follows: TGTGCCAGCAGTTCCTCTGGACAGGGGATGCCAGATACGCAGTATTTT. It yields the protein CASSSSGQGMPDTQYF.

The chain employs TRBV5-1 and TRBJ1-3; no firm D call. Germline CDR1 reads SGHRS; CDR2 reads YFSETQ. The V end lost 2 bases, the J end lost 1 base, and 10 bases lay between the germline ends. The length of the CDR3 is 15 residues. CDR3 loop: CASSLADDSGNTIYF. The CDR3 DNA reads as TGCGCCAGCAGCTTAGCTGACGATTCTGGAAACACCATATATTTT.

This chain joins TRBV10-3 and TRBJ2-7, with 8 bases matching TRBD1. Germline CDR1 is ENHRY and CDR2 is SYGVKD. The CDR3 has 14 residues. Unmatched junction bases numbered 4, after V lost 2 bases and J lost 4 bases. The CDR3 here is CAISEIRTGYEQYF. For the CDR3, the DNA is TGTGCCATCAGTGAGATTCGGACAGGGTACGAGCAGTACTTC.